The 22 T cell receptor beta chains in this list originate from one sample, sequenced in a study of blood T cell repertoires in COVID-19 (TCRdb year 2020). The library was made by the immunoSEQ multiplex PCR assay. In TCRdb, the immuneACCESS table is reduced to in-frame sequences with V and J assigned. These tables do not hold every clone; where another copy was compared, an unresolved V gene accounts for under half, and the others remain unexplained. This sample lists around 100,000 clones; about four fifths were detected once. Jointly, the top ten make up 3.3% of the sample. The sample was peripheral blood. The receptors come from a woman older than 75 with active or convalescent COVID-19.

The V gene is TRBV6-5, the J gene TRBJ1-2; D ambiguous. From germline, CDR1 is MNHEY and CDR2 SVGAGI. The CDR3 extends over 11 amino acids. Trimming pared 6 bases from V and 4 bases from J, leaving 6 bases between. In DNA, the CDR3 is TGTGCCAGCAGGAACACCTATGGCTACACCTTC. Translating gives CASRNTYGYTF.

The chain couples TRBV28 to TRBJ1-2, with no clear D. CDR3 length: 14 amino acids. Germline-derived CDR1 and CDR2 are MDHEN and SYDVKM. V was trimmed by 6 bases and J by 1 base, leaving 12 bases between them. CDR3 region: CASRRGLINYGYTF. The CDR3 region has the DNA TGTGCCAGCAGACGCGGACTAATTAACTATGGCTACACCTTC.

V gene TRBV9 combines with J gene TRBJ2-3; 7 bases align to TRBD2. Losses at the gene ends were 1 base for V and 5 bases for J; bases not matched to a gene: 4. Germline CDR1 is SGDLS and CDR2 is YYNGEE. The CDR3 is 14 residues long. DNA of the CDR3: TGTGCCAGCAGCGTAAAGGTAGCGGGAGATACGCAGTATTTT. Protein: CASSVKVAGDTQYF. The full variable domain, rest sourced from reference TRBV9 and TRBJ2-3, is DSGVTQTPKHLITATGQRVTLRCSPRSGDLSVYWYQQSLDQGLQFLIQYYNGEERAKGNILERFSAQQFPDLHSELNLSSLELGDSALYFCASSVKVAGDTQYFGPGTRLTVL.

The chain joins TRBV23-1 to TRBJ2-3; the D is unclear. TRBV23-1 is recorded as an ORF, its role being uncertain. The CDR3 totals 8 residues. Trimming removed 4 bases from V and 12 bases from J, with 2 bases in between. CDR3 region: CASSPQYF. CDR3 DNA: TGCGCCAGCAGTCCACAGTATTTT.

The gene calls are TRBV4-1 and TRBJ2-3, with D uncertain. The CDR3 is 14 residues long. Germline V gives CDR1 MGHRA, CDR2 YSYEKL. Trimming took 0 bases from V and 6 from J, leaving 10 bases between them. The CDR3 nucleotides read TGCGCCAGCAGCCAAGACCGCCAGGCGGATACGCAGTATTTT. Translation: CASSQDRQADTQYF.

The chain joins TRBV4-1 to TRBJ2-5; possibly TRBD2 for D (7 bases). This CDR3 contains 19 residues. The germline V gene encodes CDR1 MGHRA and CDR2 YSYEKL. Trimming stripped 2 bases from V and 5 bases from J, with 27 bases between. The CDR3 bases are TGCGCCAGCAGCCAAAGGACTACACGGGGGGCAAGTCTTTGTGAGACCCAGTACTTC. This translates into CASSQRTTRGASLCETQYF.

This chain links TRBV7-9 with TRBJ1-6, with D tentatively TRBD1 (5 bases). Germline values: CDR1 SEHNR, CDR2 FQNEAQ (reference sequence). V gave up 4 bases and J gave up 5 bases, with 15 bases separating them. The CDR3 has 16 amino acids. CDR3: CASSSPGIGDNSPLHF. The CDR3 DNA reads as TGTGCCAGCAGCTCCCCAGGGATCGGAGATAATTCACCCCTCCACTTT.

A few counts support this clone. This sequence joins TRBV3-1 (or the pseudogene TRBV3-2) and TRBJ2-7, with TRBD2 matching over 7 bases. V lost 1 base, J lost 4 bases, and 7 bases stayed unmatched. The CDR3 runs to 15 residues. Germline V lookup: CDR1 LGHDT, CDR2 YNNKEL (reference sequence). The CDR3 bases are TGTGCCAGCAGCCAAGCCTGGCGGGGGAATTACGAGCAGTACTTC. It codes for CASSQAWRGNYEQYF.

This chain uses TRBV6-5 with TRBJ1-2; TRBD1 aligns across 7 bases. This CDR3 region has 13 residues. V lost 2 bases and J lost 5; bases outside the gene matches: 2. Germline V gene lookup returns CDR1 MNHEY and CDR2 SVGAGI. In DNA form, the CDR3 reads TGTGCCAGCAGTTACACAGGGGAATATGGCTACACCTTC. This encodes CASSYTGEYGYTF.

V gene TRBV6-1 combines with J gene TRBJ1-2; D gene ambiguous. Trimming removed 2 bases from V and 4 bases from J, with 11 bases in between. The CDR3 sequence is 14 residues long. From germline, CDR1 is MNHNS and CDR2 SASEGT. The CDR3 DNA reads TGTGCCAGCAGTGAATTGGGCAATTCCTATGGCTACACCTTC. This sequence encodes CASSELGNSYGYTF.

The chain combines TRBV7-9 with TRBJ1-1, with 10 bases fitting TRBD1. V shed 5 bases and J 8 bases; nucleotides not matched to a gene: 11. The CDR3 length is 15 residues. CDR1 is SEHNR and CDR2 is FQNEAQ in the germline V gene (reference sequence). The CDR3 reads CASSLTGTGDSEAFF. The CDR3 region has the DNA TGTGCCAGCAGCCTAACCGGGACAGGGGACTCAGAAGCTTTCTTT.

Only one count was recorded for this clone. V usage is TRBV10-3 and J usage is TRBJ2-5; TRBD2 aligns across 13 bases. Trimming removed 5 bases from V and 5 bases from J; junction bases left unmatched: 5. This CDR3 is 15 amino acids long. In germline, CDR1 is ENHRY, CDR2 SYGVKD. CDR3: CAISSGTSGTETQYF. The CDR3 region has the DNA TGTGCCATCAGTTCCGGGACTAGCGGGACGGAGACCCAGTACTTC.

The CDR3 DNA reads TGTGCCAGTAGTGCCCGGGACAGGGGGAGCCCAGATACGCAGTATTTT. Its translation: CASSARDRGSPDTQYF. The gene calls are TRBV19 and TRBJ2-3; TRBD1 agrees at 11 bases. This CDR3 region has 16 residues. Per the germline V gene, CDR1 is LNHDA and CDR2 is SQIVND (reference sequence). V shed 5 bases and J 4 bases; nucleotides not matched to a gene: 8.

The V and J genes are TRBV7-3 and TRBJ2-1; no clear D. There are 13 residues in the CDR3. In germline, CDR1 is SGHTA, CDR2 FQGTGA. V shed 5 bases and J shed 6 bases, with 11 bases lying between them. CDR3 loop: CASSPQSSNEQFF. The DNA for the CDR3 is TGTGCCAGCAGCCCCCAATCTAGCAATGAGCAGTTCTTC.

The J gene is TRBJ2-2, the V gene TRBV7-3, with TRBD1 matching over 12 bases. The CDR3 has 15 residues. From germline, CDR1 is SGHTA and CDR2 FQGTGA. Trimming took 5 bases from V and 6 from J; bases not matched to a gene: 4. The CDR3 region is CASSDRDRGPGELFF. The CDR3 coding sequence is TGTGCCAGCAGCGACCGGGACAGGGGGCCCGGGGAGCTGTTTTTT.

This chain links TRBV29-1 with TRBJ2-5; 9 bases align to TRBD1. The J segment lost 0 bases and the V segment lost 4 bases, leaving 15 bases of the junction unmatched. The germline gives CDR1 SQVTM, CDR2 ANQGSEA. This CDR3 region has 18 residues. The chain's CDR3 is CSVVPRTGDQGYQETQYF. As DNA, the CDR3 is TGCAGCGTTGTGCCTCGGACAGGGGACCAAGGTTACCAAGAGACCCAGTACTTC.

V usage is TRBV6-5 and J usage is TRBJ2-2; no definite D call. Trimming left V 2 bases short and J 0 bases short, with 10 bases between. CDR3 length: 16 amino acids. The germline gives CDR1 MNHEY, CDR2 SVGAGI. The CDR3 loop is CASSYGQMTNTGELFF. CDR3 DNA: TGTGCCAGCAGTTACGGGCAGATGACGAACACCGGGGAGCTGTTTTTT.

This chain links TRBV19 with TRBJ1-1; no firm D call. The germline V and J ends were trimmed by 3 bases and 6 bases, with 8 bases remaining between them. CDR1 LNHDA and CDR2 SQIVND come from the germline V gene (reference sequence). CDR3 length: 12 residues. The DNA of the CDR3 is TGTGCCAGTAGTATTGAAACAGCTGAAGCTTTCTTT. The encoded protein is CASSIETAEAFF. Drawing the rest from reference TRBV19 and TRBJ1-1, the complete variable domain is DGGITQSPKYLFRKEGQNVTLSCEQNLNHDAMYWYRQDPGQGLRLIYYSQIVNDFQKGDIAEGYSVSREKKESFPLTVTSAQKNPTAFYLCASSIETAEAFFGQGTRLTVV.

V and J are TRBV9 and TRBJ1-4; D gene ambiguous. Germline V gene data show CDR1 as SGDLS and CDR2 as YYNGEE. The CDR3 is 16 residues long. The V end was cut by 0 bases, the J end by 4 bases, with 13 bases between. CDR3 nucleotide sequence: TGTGCCAGCAGCGTAGGCCCCGCGGGTCATAATGAAAAACTGTTTTTT. Protein sequence: CASSVGPAGHNEKLFF.

The J gene is TRBJ1-5, the V gene TRBV18, with a possible D match to TRBD1 (6 bases). The germline V and J ends were trimmed by 8 bases and 5 bases, with 25 bases remaining between them. This CDR3 comprises 17 residues. Germline values: CDR1 KGHSH, CDR2 LQKENI. CDR3 in amino acids: CASTLGESVHRDQPQHF. The CDR3 DNA follows: TGTGCCAGCACACTAGGTGAAAGTGTCCACAGGGATCAGCCCCAGCATTTT.

The chain links TRBV10-3 to TRBJ2-5, with D perhaps given as TRBD1 or TRBD2 (9 bases each). Per germline, CDR1 ENHRY and CDR2 SYGVKD. This CDR3 is built from 20 residues. Trimming stripped 2 bases from V and 5 bases from J, with 30 bases between. The CDR3: CAISEPGTGSISGGWETQYF. CDR3 bases: TGTGCCATCAGTGAGCCTGGGACAGGGTCGATTAGCGGGGGATGGGAGACCCAGTACTTC.

The rearrangement uses TRBV19 and TRBJ1-6, with 9 positions matching TRBD1. J was trimmed by 6 bases and V by 3 bases; bases with no gene match: 6. The length of the CDR3 is 16 residues. The germline V gene encodes CDR1 LNHDA and CDR2 SQIVND (reference sequence). CDR3 residues: CASSMPGTGPNSPLHF. The DNA of the CDR3 is TGTGCCAGTAGTATGCCCGGGACAGGGCCTAATTCACCCCTCCACTTT.